These 8 T cell receptor beta chains were all obtained from the same sample, sequenced in a study of regulatory T cells in long-lasting Graves disease. Time point meaning: persistent/refractory GD, antithyroid drugs over 5 years with positive TRAb. PBMC-extracted RNA yielded the TCR library. Construction of TCR beta libraries relied on iRepertoire HTBI primers and on Arm-PCR targeting CDR3 regions. TCRdb passed the multiplex PCR reads through MiXCR, listing each CDR3 protein once. The profile shows 300,000 to 400,000 distinct CDR3 sequences, around 20% of them singletons. Sample: peripheral blood mononuclear cells (PBMCs), taken when the disease was refractory, from a patient treated with antithyroid drugs. The receptors shown here come from a female donor with Graves disease.

The table lists this clonotype with many counts. One junction end does not reproduce the germline sequence, and a read error may be involved. This chain joins TRBV5-1 and TRBJ2-3, with D uncertain. The CDR3 totals 12 residues. CDR1 and CDR2 (germline): SGHRS, YFSETQ. The CDR3 region has the DNA TGTGCCAGCAGCTTCAGCACAGATACGCAGTATTTT. It codes for CASSFSTDTQYF.

This clonotype has ten or more counts. This sequence joins TRBV30 and TRBJ1-2; 8 bases line up with TRBD1. J gave up 3 bases and V 8 bases, and 11 bases lay outside the gene matches. Germline V gene lookup returns CDR1 GTSNPN and CDR2 SVGIG (reference sequence). CDR3 length: 14 residues. CDR3 in DNA: TGTGCCGGTGATTCGGACAGGGTTTACTATGGCTACACCTTC. Protein product: CAGDSDRVYYGYTF. The full variable domain, completed using reference TRBV30 and TRBJ1-2, is SQTIHQWPATLVQPVGSPLSLECTVEGTSNPNLYWYRQAAGRGLQLLFYSVGIGQISSEVPQNLSASRPQDRQFILSSKKLLLSDSGFYLCAGDSDRVYYGYTFGSGTRLTVV.

V and J are TRBV24-1 and TRBJ2-6; D is uncertain. Germline V gives CDR1 KGHDR, CDR2 SFDVKD. This CDR3 has 18 amino acids. Deletions cut 0 bases from V and 0 bases from J, with 11 bases between. CDR3 sequence: CATSDLPSTSSGANVLTF. As DNA, the CDR3 is TGTGCCACCAGTGATTTGCCATCGACCAGCTCTGGGGCCAACGTCCTGACTTTC.

The chain recombines TRBV2 with TRBJ2-6; D possibly corresponds to TRBD2 (5 bases). Germline values: CDR1 SNHLY, CDR2 FYNNEI. The CDR3 has 15 residues. Deletions cut 3 bases from V and 4 bases from J, with 10 bases between. This CDR3 is CASSERATGANVLTF. The CDR3 nucleotides read TGTGCCAGCAGTGAGCGGGCAACAGGGGCCAACGTCCTGACTTTC.

Regarding this clonotype: At one end the junction does not follow the germline gene, possibly because of a read error. The genes are TRBV7-9 and TRBJ2-7, with a possible D match to TRBD2 (5 bases). The length of the CDR3 is 14 residues. The germline gives CDR1 SEHNR, CDR2 FQNEAQ (reference sequence). The CDR3 is CASSPRAADYEQCF. The CDR3 bases are TGTGCCAGCAGCCCCCGAGCGGCTGACTACGAGCAGTGCTTC.

The sample holds one count of this clonotype. The J gene is TRBJ2-3, the V gene TRBV20-1; D unresolved. V dropped 5 bases and J dropped 2 bases, with 8 bases sitting between them. The CDR3 spans 12 residues. Germline assignment: CDR1 DFQATT and CDR2 SNEGSKA (reference sequence). CDR3 residues: CSARVITDTQYF. CDR3 DNA sequence: TGCAGTGCTCGGGTAATCACAGATACGCAGTATTTT.

Many counts were recorded for this clonotype. The J gene is TRBJ1-1, the V gene TRBV7-2, with a tentative D call TRBD1 (5 bases). Per the germline V gene, CDR1 is SGHTA and CDR2 is FQGNSA. The ends were cut back, 3 bases at V and 8 bases at J, with 10 bases in the middle. The CDR3 runs 12 residues. The CDR3 here is CASSFKTAEAFF. CDR3 DNA: TGTGCCAGCAGCTTCAAGACAGCCGAAGCTTTCTTT.

This rearrangement joins TRBV24-1 to TRBJ2-2; TRBD1 matches 7 bases. With 0 bases clipped from V and 7 bases from J, the junction kept 13 bases outside the gene matches. Germline-derived CDR1 and CDR2 are KGHDR and SFDVKD. There are 18 residues in the CDR3. For the CDR3, the DNA is TGTGCCACCAGTGATTTGCAAAAGAACAGGGGCGGAAACGGGGAGCTGTTTTTT. It yields the protein CATSDLQKNRGGNGELFF.